The subject of this entry is one T cell receptor beta chain. Its cognate antigen is unknown. Assay used: immunoSEQ multiplex PCR; TCRdb lists only in-frame clones, some missing. The sample shows about 680,000 clones, around 90% of them seen only once. The record originates from a study of Ad26.COV2.S vaccination and SARS-CoV-2 variants. In the study overall: The donor participated in the COV1001 trial, in its Ad26.COV2.S arm. Once or twice, 56 days apart, Ad26.COV2.S was delivered intramuscularly. Whole-study results and caveats: Substantial post-vaccination breadth of spike-specific CD8+ and CD4+ T cell responses was reported.

This CDR3 has 15 residues. The germline CDR1 and CDR2 sequences are LGHNA and YNFKEQ. V was pared by 0 bases and J by 7 bases, with 8 bases of the junction left unmatched. Treatment reported: 15 to 20 received Ad26.COV2.S at low or high dose, single or two shots; about 5 received placebo; per-sample allocation not given. Following the first vaccine or placebo injection, samples were taken on day 63. An adult of 18-55 years in Boston served as donor. The clonotype was recovered from a person between 18 and 65 years old who received the Ad26.COV2.S COVID-19 vaccine or a placebo. V gene TRBV4-2 combines with J gene TRBJ1-2; TRBD1 matches 7 bases. Sample: peripheral blood, taken in a trial of Ad26.COV2.S vaccine versus placebo. In DNA form, the CDR3 reads TGTGCCAGCAGCCAAGACTTACAGGGGTCGGGTGGCTACACCTTC. This encodes CASSQDLQGSGGYTF.